This T cell receptor (beta chain) was documented in a study of T cell responses to AZD1222 COVID-19 vaccine. This table comes from immunoSEQ multiplex PCR, and its TCRdb copy is limited to in-frame clones, with some not included. The table records 150,000 or so clones, roughly 90% of them present only once. This clone appeared once. This CDR3 has 14 amino acids. Trimming pared 4 bases from V and 0 bases from J, leaving 4 bases between. Germline loops: CDR1 LNHDA, CDR2 SQIVND (reference sequence). The origin of this receptor is an adult in good health. The V and J genes are TRBV19 and TRBJ2-6; D remains unclear. Sequenced material: peripheral blood, taken on day 0 of AZD1222 vaccination. The CDR3 reads CASSSSSGANVLTF. DNA for the CDR3: TGTGCCAGTAGTAGTTCCTCTGGGGCCAACGTCCTGACTTTC.